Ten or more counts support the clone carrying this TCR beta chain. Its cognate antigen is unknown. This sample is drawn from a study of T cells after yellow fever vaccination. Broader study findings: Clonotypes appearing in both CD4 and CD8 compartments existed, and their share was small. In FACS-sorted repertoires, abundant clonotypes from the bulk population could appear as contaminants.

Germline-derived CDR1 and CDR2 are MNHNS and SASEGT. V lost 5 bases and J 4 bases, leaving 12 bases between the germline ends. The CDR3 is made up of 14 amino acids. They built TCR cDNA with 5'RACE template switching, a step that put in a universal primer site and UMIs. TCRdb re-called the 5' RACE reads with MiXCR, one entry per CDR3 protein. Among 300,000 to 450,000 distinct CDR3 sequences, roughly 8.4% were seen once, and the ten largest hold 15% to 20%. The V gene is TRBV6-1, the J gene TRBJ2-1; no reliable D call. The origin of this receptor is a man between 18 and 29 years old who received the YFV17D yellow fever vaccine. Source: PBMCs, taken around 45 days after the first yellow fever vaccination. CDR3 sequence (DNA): TGTGCCAGCAGTCCAGCAAGACCGTACAATGAGCAGTTCTTC. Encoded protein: CASSPARPYNEQFF.